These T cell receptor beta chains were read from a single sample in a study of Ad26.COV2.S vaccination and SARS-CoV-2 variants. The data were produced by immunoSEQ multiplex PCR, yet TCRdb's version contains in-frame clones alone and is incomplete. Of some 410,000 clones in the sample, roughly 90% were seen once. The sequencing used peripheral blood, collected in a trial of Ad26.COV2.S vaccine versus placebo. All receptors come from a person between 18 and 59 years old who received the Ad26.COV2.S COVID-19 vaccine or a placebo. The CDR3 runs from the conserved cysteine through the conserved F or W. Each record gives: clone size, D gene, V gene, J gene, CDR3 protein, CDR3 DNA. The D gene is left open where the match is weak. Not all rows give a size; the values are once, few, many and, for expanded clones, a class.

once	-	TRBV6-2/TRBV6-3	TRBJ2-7	CASSYSRQGNIYEQYF	TGTGCCAGCAGTTACTCGAGGCAGGGGAATATCTACGAGCAGTACTTC
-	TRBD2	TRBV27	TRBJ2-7	CASSYSGGALEQYF	TGTGCCAGCAGTTATAGCGGGGGGGCCCTCGAGCAGTACTTC
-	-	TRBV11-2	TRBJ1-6	CASSLSSGGVGSPLHF	TGTGCCAGCAGCCTAAGCTCGGGAGGCGTAGGTTCACCCCTCCACTTT
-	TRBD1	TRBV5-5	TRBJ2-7	CASSPVPATGGYEQYF	TGTGCCAGCAGCCCGGTTCCCGCGACAGGGGGCTACGAGCAGTACTTC
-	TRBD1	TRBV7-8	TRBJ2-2	CASSSHRGPTTGELFF	TGTGCCAGCAGCTCGCACAGGGGCCCCACCACCGGGGAGCTGTTTTTT
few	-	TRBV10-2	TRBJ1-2	CASHSPTRVNYGYTF	TGCGCCAGCCACTCCCCTACAAGAGTCAACTATGGCTACACCTTC
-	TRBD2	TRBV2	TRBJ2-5	CASSGEGNSGGARETQYF	TGTGCCAGCAGTGGCGAAGGGAATAGCGGGGGGGCCCGTGAGACCCAGTACTTC
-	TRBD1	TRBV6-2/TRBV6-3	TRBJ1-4	CASSSDSGTANEKLFF	TGTGCCAGCAGTTCTGACTCCGGGACAGCTAATGAAAAACTGTTTTTT
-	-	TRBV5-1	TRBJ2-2	CASRSGDTGELFF	TGCGCCAGCAGGAGCGGCGACACCGGGGAGCTGTTTTTT
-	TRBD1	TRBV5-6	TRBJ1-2	CASSLYRGRVYGYTF	TGTGCCAGCAGCTTGTACAGGGGGAGAGTCTATGGCTACACCTTC
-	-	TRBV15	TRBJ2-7	CATSRGGSHEQYF	TGTGCCACCAGCAGAGGAGGGAGCCACGAGCAGTACTTC
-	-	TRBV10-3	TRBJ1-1	CAIEPSQGTEAFF	TGTGCCATAGAACCGAGTCAGGGCACTGAAGCTTTCTTT
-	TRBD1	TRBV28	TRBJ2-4	CASSKDPGQGYIQYF	TGTGCCAGCAGTAAAGATCCGGGACAGGGGTACATTCAGTACTTC
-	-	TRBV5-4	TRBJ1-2	CASSLVTDIQGYTF	TGTGCCAGCAGCTTGGTGACAGACATCCAGGGCTACACCTTC
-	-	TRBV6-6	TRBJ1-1	CASSYIWVGDTEAFF	TGTGCCAGCAGTTACATCTGGGTGGGGGACACTGAAGCTTTCTTT
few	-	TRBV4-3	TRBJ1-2	CASSQGTSTFFDGSNYGYTF	TGCGCCAGCAGCCAAGGAACCTCTACCTTTTTCGACGGATCTAACTATGGCTACACCTTC
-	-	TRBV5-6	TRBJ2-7	CASSLAGSTWEQYF	TGTGCCAGCAGCTTGGCCGGGTCTACGTGGGAGCAGTACTTC
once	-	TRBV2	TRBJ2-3	CASSEQAVADTQYF	TGTGCCAGCAGTGAACAGGCCGTCGCGGATACGCAGTATTTT
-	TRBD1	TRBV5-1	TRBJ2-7	CASSSTGGSYEQYF	TGCGCCAGCAGCTCGACAGGGGGCTCCTACGAGCAGTACTTC
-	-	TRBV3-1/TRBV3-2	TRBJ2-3	CASSQDVYGERITDTQYF	TGTGCCAGCAGCCAAGATGTGTACGGGGAACGGATCACAGATACGCAGTATTTT
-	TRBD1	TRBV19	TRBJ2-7	CASSSWDRGREVQYF	TGTGCCAGTAGTTCCTGGGACAGGGGTCGAGAGGTGCAGTACTTC
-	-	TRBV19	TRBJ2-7	CASSASGPYEQYF	TGTGCCAGTAGTGCGTCAGGTCCCTACGAGCAGTACTTC
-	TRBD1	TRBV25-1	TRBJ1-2	CGGPRGDRGDYGYTF	TGCGGAGGACCCCGGGGGGACAGGGGCGACTATGGCTACACCTTC
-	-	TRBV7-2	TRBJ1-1	CASSLQQGRTNTEAFF	TGTGCCAGCAGCTTACAACAAGGGCGGACGAACACTGAAGCTTTCTTT
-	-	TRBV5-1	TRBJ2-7	CASSTTGAGVQYF	TGCGCCAGCAGTACGACCGGAGCCGGGGTGCAGTACTTC
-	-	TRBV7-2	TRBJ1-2	CASSLASGGRKANYGYTF	TGTGCCAGCAGCTTAGCTTCCGGGGGGCGCAAAGCTAACTATGGCTACACCTTC
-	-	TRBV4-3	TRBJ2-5	CASSQFRQETQYF	TGCGCCAGCAGCCAATTCAGGCAAGAGACCCAGTACTTC
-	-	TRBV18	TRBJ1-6	CASSLDSKNSPLHF	TGTGCCAGCTCCCTCGACAGTAAAAATTCACCCCTCCACTTT
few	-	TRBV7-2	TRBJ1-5	CASSLAGGTGQPQHF	TGTGCCAGCAGCTTAGCAGGGGGAACCGGACAGCCCCAGCATTTT
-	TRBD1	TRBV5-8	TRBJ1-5	CASSLPGQGANKPQHF	TGTGCCAGCAGCCTGCCGGGACAGGGGGCGAATAAGCCCCAGCATTTT
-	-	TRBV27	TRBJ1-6	CASSLERGYPLHF	TGTGCCAGCAGTTTAGAGCGGGGGTATCCCCTCCACTTT
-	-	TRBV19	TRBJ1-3	CASSIGQALPRSSGNTIYF	TGTGCCAGTAGTATTGGGCAGGCCTTACCCAGATCCTCTGGAAACACCATATATTTT
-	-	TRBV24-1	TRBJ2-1	CATSDSQGRGKSSYNEQFF	TGTGCCACCAGTGATTCCCAGGGTCGCGGAAAGAGCTCCTACAATGAGCAGTTCTTC
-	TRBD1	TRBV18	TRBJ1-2	CASSPRDDRGYGYTF	TGTGCCAGCTCACCGAGGGACGACAGGGGGTATGGCTACACCTTC
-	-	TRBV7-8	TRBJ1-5	CASSVRGSSYSNQPQHF	TGTGCCAGCAGCGTTCGGGGGAGCAGTTATAGCAATCAGCCCCAGCATTTT
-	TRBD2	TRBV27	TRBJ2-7	CASSTGTSGYEQYF	TGTGCCAGCAGCACGGGAACTAGCGGTTACGAGCAGTACTTC
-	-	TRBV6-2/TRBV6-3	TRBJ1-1	CASSSPGQSNTEAFF	TGTGCCAGCAGTTCGCCGGGACAATCGAACACTGAAGCTTTCTTT
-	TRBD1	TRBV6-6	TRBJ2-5	CASSGGQGNSATQYF	TGTGCCAGCAGTGGGGGACAGGGGAATTCGGCGACCCAGTACTTC
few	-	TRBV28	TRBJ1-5	CASRPQRFQPQHF	TGTGCCAGCCGACCCCAGAGGTTTCAGCCCCAGCATTTT
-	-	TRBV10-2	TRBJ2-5	CASSEGGRFETQYF	TGCGCCAGCAGTGAAGGGGGGCGATTTGAGACCCAGTACTTC
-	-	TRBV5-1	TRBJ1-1	CASSLAGPNTEAFF	TGCGCCAGCAGCTTGGCGGGGCCGAACACTGAAGCTTTCTTT
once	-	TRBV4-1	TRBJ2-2	CASSQESRFGTGELFF	TGCGCCAGCAGCCAAGAAAGCCGTTTTGGCACCGGGGAGCTGTTTTTT
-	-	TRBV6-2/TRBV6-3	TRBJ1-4	CASSYEGVREKLFF	TGTGCCAGCAGTTACGAAGGGGTGAGAGAAAAACTGTTTTTT
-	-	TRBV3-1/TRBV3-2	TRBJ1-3	CASSQGTGRTGNTIYF	TGTGCCAGCAGCCAAGGTACAGGGAGAACTGGAAACACCATATATTTT
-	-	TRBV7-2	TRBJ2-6	CASILGSGTSSGANVLTF	TGTGCCAGCATCCTAGGGTCAGGAACAAGCTCTGGGGCCAACGTCCTGACTTTC
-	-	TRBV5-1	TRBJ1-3	CASSLAGNGNTIYF	TGCGCCAGCAGCTTGGCTGGGAACGGAAACACCATATATTTT
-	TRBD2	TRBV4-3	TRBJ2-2	CASSLLLAGVIGELFF	TGCGCCAGCAGCCTATTACTAGCGGGGGTTATCGGGGAGCTGTTTTTT
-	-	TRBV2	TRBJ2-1	CASRFSEQFF	TGTGCCAGCAGATTCTCGGAGCAGTTCTTC
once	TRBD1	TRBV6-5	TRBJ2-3	CASSYQGAGTDTQYF	TGTGCCAGCAGTTACCAGGGGGCCGGCACAGATACGCAGTATTTT
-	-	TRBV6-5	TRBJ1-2	CASSSSDGYGYTF	TGTGCCAGCAGTTCCTCGGACGGCTATGGCTACACCTTC
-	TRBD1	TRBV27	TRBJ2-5	CASSLSRTGVETQYF	TGTGCCAGCAGTTTATCGAGGACAGGAGTAGAGACCCAGTACTTC
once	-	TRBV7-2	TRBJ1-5	CASSSDGYRNQPQHF	TGTGCCAGCAGCTCGGACGGTTATCGCAATCAGCCCCAGCATTTT